This is a list of T cell receptor beta chains from one sample in a study of identical twins. MiXCR, applied by TCRdb to the 5' RACE reads, yields one record per CDR3 protein. This sample has roughly 250,000 distinct CDR3 sequences; over 13% occur once, and the top ten carry around 9.5%. The sequenced material came from memory (CD45RO+) T cells sorted from blood. The receptors were sampled from a woman between 18 and 30 years old in good health. Each CDR3 is given with its conserved first and last residue. A D gene is named only where the DNA matches it firmly. Only part of the rows carry a size: once, few, many, or a class if the clone is expanded.

clone size	D gene	V gene	J gene	CDR3 protein	CDR3 DNA
few	.	TRBV18	TRBJ1-1	CASSPRRGSDRAFF	TGTGCCAGCTCACCACGGAGGGGGAGTGATCGAGCTTTCTTT
.	.	TRBV7-6	TRBJ1-6	CASSLAPAESSYNSPLHF	TGTGCCAGCAGCTTAGCCCCGGCAGAGAGCTCCTATAATTCACCCCTCCACTTT
many	TRBD2	TRBV5-1	TRBJ2-1	CASSLVVAGGPDNEQFF	TGCGCCAGCAGCTTGGTGGTAGCGGGAGGGCCAGACAATGAGCAGTTCTTC
.	.	TRBV28	TRBJ2-3	CASNDFAARDTQYF	TGTGCCAGCAACGACTTTGCTGCTCGGGATACGCAGTATTTT
.	.	TRBV12-3/TRBV12-4	TRBJ2-7	CASSFWGNEQYF	TGTGCCAGCAGTTTCTGGGGGAACGAGCAGTACTTC
once	TRBD1	TRBV3-1	TRBJ2-2	CASCHSAGGTGELFF	TGTGCCAGCTGCCATTCGGCAGGGGGTACCGGGGAGCTGTTTTTT
once	.	TRBV9	TRBJ2-1	CASSPRVAVLSQEQFF	TGTGCCAGCAGCCCAAGGGTAGCGGTACTCTCCCAGGAGCAGTTCTTC
.	TRBD2	TRBV20-1	TRBJ2-7	CSASGTGASGSYEQYF	TGCAGTGCTAGTGGCACCGGGGCTAGCGGGTCCTACGAGCAGTACTTC
.	.	TRBV5-1	TRBJ2-7	CASSRQGFHEQYF	TGCGCCAGCAGCCGCCAGGGTTTCCACGAGCAGTACTTC
.	.	TRBV4-2	TRBJ2-1	CASVPTGRALNEQFF	TGTGCCAGCGTTCCTACAGGGAGGGCCCTCAATGAGCAGTTCTTC
many	.	TRBV12-3/TRBV12-4	TRBJ2-3	CASIATGANTQYF	TGTGCCAGCATCGCTACGGGGGCAAATACGCAGTATTTT
.	.	TRBV12-5	TRBJ2-3	CASGLGWGQYF	TGTGCTAGTGGTTTGGGATGGGGGCAGTATTTT
.	TRBD2	TRBV3-1	TRBJ2-1	CASSRRLAGFPRYNEQFF	TGTGCCAGCAGCCGCAGACTAGCGGGATTTCCACGCTACAATGAGCAGTTCTTC
.	.	TRBV27	TRBJ2-7	CASSMDRSYEQYF	TGTGCCAGCAGTATGGACAGATCCTACGAGCAGTACTTC
.	.	TRBV6-2/TRBV6-3	TRBJ1-6	CASSLLQGTPLHF	TGTGCCAGCAGTCTACTACAGGGCACACCCCTCCACTTT
.	.	TRBV7-8	TRBJ2-1	CASSLAYLIARRSEQFF	TGTGCCAGCAGCTTAGCGTATCTGATTGCACGCCGTAGTGAGCAGTTCTTC
.	TRBD1	TRBV5-6	TRBJ1-1	CASSGATGMTLAFF	TGTGCCAGCAGCGGGGCGACAGGGATGACGCTAGCTTTCTTT
few	TRBD1	TRBV27	TRBJ2-2	CASSKVGQGNTGELFF	TGTGCCAGCAGTAAAGTGGGACAGGGGAACACCGGGGAGCTGTTTTTT
once	.	TRBV7-2	TRBJ2-7	CASSLSGTPYEQYF	TGTGCCAGCAGCCTATCCGGGACACCCTACGAGCAGTACTTC
.	.	TRBV5-1	TRBJ2-3	CASSLQGRGADTQYF	TGCGCCAGCAGCTTGCAGGGGAGAGGAGCAGATACGCAGTATTTT
.	.	TRBV18	TRBJ2-7	CASSPGVGAFDEQYF	TGTGCCAGCTCCCCCGGGGTGGGCGCGTTTGACGAGCAGTACTTC
.	TRBD2	TRBV20-1	TRBJ2-3	CSVRPSGRLRGTDTQYF	TGCAGTGTAAGACCTAGCGGGAGGCTCCGAGGTACAGATACGCAGTATTTT
few	.	TRBV7-9	TRBJ2-1	CASSLVSSYNEQFF	TGTGCCAGCAGCTTAGTGAGCTCCTACAATGAGCAGTTCTTC
.	TRBD2	TRBV5-1	TRBJ2-1	CASSGGGVAGTPYNEQFF	TGCGCCAGCAGCGGAGGAGGTGTAGCGGGGACGCCCTACAATGAGCAGTTCTTC
few	TRBD2	TRBV7-9	TRBJ2-2	CASSWRWRGGDTGELFF	TGTGCCAGCAGCTGGCGCTGGCGGGGGGGCGACACCGGGGAGCTGTTTTTT
.	.	TRBV20-1	TRBJ1-5	CSAASPGDPQPQHF	TGCAGTGCCGCTTCCCCAGGGGATCCTCAGCCCCAGCATTTT
.	.	TRBV2	TRBJ1-1	CASTRDSDTEAFF	TGTGCCAGCACGAGGGATTCCGACACTGAAGCTTTCTTT
.	.	TRBV18	TRBJ2-1	CASSPSAGHEQFF	TGTGCCAGCTCACCTAGTGCCGGCCATGAGCAGTTCTTC
few	TRBD1	TRBV5-1	TRBJ2-7	CASTPGLGTGTYEQYF	TGCGCCAGCACCCCCGGGCTTGGGACAGGTACTTACGAGCAGTACTTC
few	TRBD2	TRBV5-1	TRBJ2-3	CASSSLTSGTTDTQYF	TGCGCCAGCAGCTCCCTGACTAGCGGGACCACAGATACGCAGTATTTT
.	.	TRBV6-2/TRBV6-3	TRBJ1-5	CASRWNPPLDQPQHF	TGTGCCAGCAGATGGAATCCGCCATTAGATCAGCCCCAGCATTTT
many	.	TRBV7-6	TRBJ2-7	CASSSGGDTYEQYF	TGTGCCAGCAGCTCGGGGGGCGATACCTACGAGCAGTACTTC
.	TRBD1	TRBV3-1	TRBJ1-2	CASSQVNRGRGYTF	TGTGCCAGCAGCCAAGTCAACAGGGGGAGAGGCTACACCTTC
.	TRBD2	TRBV29-1	TRBJ2-3	CSVERLAGEDTQYF	TGCAGCGTTGAACGGCTAGCGGGGGAAGATACGCAGTATTTT
.	TRBD1	TRBV5-6	TRBJ1-6	CASSGRTGANSPLHF	TGTGCCAGCAGCGGACGGACAGGAGCAAATTCACCCCTCCACTTT